A single sample gave rise to the 21 T cell receptor beta chains below, sequenced in a study of cytomegalovirus exposure and HLA in healthy donors. Method: immunoSEQ multiplex PCR; TCRdb's copy keeps in-frame clones and lacks some. The sample holds more than 150,000 clones, roughly 80% seen once. The sample was PBMCs. These TCRs come from a man aged 18 to 30 in good health and CMV-seropositive.

In this sample, this clone turned up once. The chain uses TRBV11-2 and TRBJ1-4; weak D call: TRBD1 (6 bases). The CDR3 totals 15 residues. V lost 5 bases and J 3 bases, leaving 13 bases between the germline ends. Germline V CDR1 and CDR2: SGHAT, FQNNGV. The CDR3 sequence is CASSPQGLSNEKLFF. Written as DNA, the CDR3 is TGTGCCAGCAGCCCACAGGGTTTGTCTAATGAAAAACTGTTTTTT.

The chain recombines TRBV27 with TRBJ2-5; maybe TRBD1 (6 bases). The CDR3 spans 14 residues. With 1 base removed from V and 5 bases from J, the gap between germline ends came to 11 bases. CDR1 and CDR2 from the germline V gene are MNHEY and SMNVEV (reference sequence). The CDR3, as DNA: TGTGCCAGCAGTTTATATGCAGGGGCTGAGACCCAGTACTTC. Protein: CASSLYAGAETQYF.

The rearrangement uses TRBV15 and TRBJ2-7; TRBD1 matches 9 bases. V lost 4 bases, J lost 3 bases, and 4 bases stayed unmatched. Per germline, CDR1 LNHNV and CDR2 YYDKDF (reference sequence). The CDR3 runs to 14 residues. In nucleotides, the CDR3 is TGTGCCACCAGCAACCTGGACAGGGGCTACGAGCAGTACTTC. This encodes CATSNLDRGYEQYF.

The rearrangement joins TRBV9 to TRBJ2-1; a possible D gene is TRBD1 (6 bases). The CDR3 extends over 15 amino acids. The V gene's germline CDR1 is SGDLS and CDR2 YYNGEE. V was trimmed by 0 bases and J by 4 bases, leaving 11 bases between them. The CDR3 nucleotides read TGTGCCAGCAGCGTAGAGGGGACACTTTACAATGAGCAGTTCTTC. Amino acid sequence: CASSVEGTLYNEQFF.

To note about this clone: The junction does not match germline at one end; this may be a read error. Other nucleotide sequences in the sample specify the same CDR3. The J gene is TRBJ2-7, the V gene TRBV6-6, with D perhaps matching TRBD2 (6 bases). The CDR3 has 16 residues. The germline V gene encodes CDR1 MNHNY and CDR2 SVGAGI (reference sequence). CDR3 region: CASTGISGEGFEKQYF. Here the CDR3 DNA reads TGTGCCAGCACTGGTATATCGGGAGAGGGGTTTGAGAAGCAGTACTTT.

The chain links TRBV9 to TRBJ2-5; tentatively, D is TRBD2 (6 bases). V was trimmed by 0 bases and J by 1 base, leaving 10 bases between them. Germline assignment: CDR1 SGDLS and CDR2 YYNGEE. This CDR3 contains 15 residues. This chain's CDR3 is CASSVVSGAQETQYF. The DNA of the CDR3 is TGTGCCAGCAGCGTAGTGTCGGGAGCCCAAGAGACCCAGTACTTC.

The chain joins TRBV27 to TRBJ1-2; D not certain. V dropped 3 bases and J dropped 6 bases, with 14 bases sitting between them. Germline CDR1 MNHEY, CDR2 SMNVEV (reference sequence). This CDR3 is 14 amino acids long. This chain's CDR3 is CASSFLGERNGYTF. In nucleotides, the CDR3 is TGTGCCAGCAGTTTCCTCGGGGAACGGAATGGCTACACCTTC.

CDR3 protein: CASSFLTSGRGAQYF. CDR3 bases: TGTGCCAGCAGTTTTTTAACTAGCGGGCGGGGGGCCCAGTACTTC. The V gene is TRBV27, the J gene TRBJ2-5; 9 bases are shared with TRBD2. The CDR3 runs 15 residues. Germline loops: CDR1 MNHEY, CDR2 SMNVEV (reference sequence). J was trimmed by 9 bases and V by 3 bases; bases with no gene match: 11.

This chain's CDR3 is CASSYPAPAGGYTF. The CDR3 nucleotides are TGTGCCAGCAGTTATCCTGCGCCCGCGGGGGGCTACACCTTC. The rearrangement uses TRBV6-5 and TRBJ1-2; D uncertain. Between the trimmed V and J ends, which lost 3 bases and 8 bases, there was a span of 16 bases. CDR3 size: 14 residues. CDR1 is MNHEY and CDR2 is SVGAGI in the germline V gene.

The chain couples TRBV7-3 to TRBJ2-7; no definite D call. Germline V gene sequence: CDR1 SGHTA, CDR2 FQGTGA. Trimming shortened V by 0 bases and J by 5 bases, and 8 bases separated the two germline ends. CDR3 length: 13 residues. CDR3: CASSLTGPDEQYF. CDR3 sequence (DNA): TGTGCCAGCAGCTTAACTGGGCCCGACGAGCAGTACTTC.

The chain has TRBV4-2 and TRBJ1-2, with 8 bases aligning to TRBD1. The ends lost 3 bases at V and 3 bases at J; junction bases unmatched: 3. CDR1 is LGHNA, CDR2 YNFKEQ, per germline. There are 14 residues in the CDR3. The DNA for the CDR3 is TGTGCCAGCAGCCAGCCACAGGGGGACTATGGCTACACCTTC. Translated, it gives CASSQPQGDYGYTF.

The chain carries TRBV7-6 and TRBJ2-2; TRBD1 agrees at 8 bases. The CDR3 is made up of 16 amino acids. From germline, CDR1 is SGHVS and CDR2 FNYEAQ. With 4 bases clipped from V and 4 bases from J, the junction kept 8 bases outside the gene matches. The CDR3 bases are TGTGCCAGCAGCTCTCCCGGGACAGGCATCACCGGGGAGCTGTTTTTT. Protein product: CASSSPGTGITGELFF.

The gene calls are TRBV18 and TRBJ2-7; 7 positions match TRBD1. Germline V gives CDR1 KGHSH, CDR2 LQKENI. The CDR3 has 13 amino acids. The J segment lost 5 bases and the V segment lost 3 bases, leaving 4 bases of the junction unmatched. DNA for the CDR3: TGTGCCAGCTCACCCAAACAGGGGAACGAGCAGTACTTC. Translating it yields CASSPKQGNEQYF.

Concerning this clone: Other DNA sequences from this sample encode an identical CDR3 as well. The chain uses TRBV29-1 and TRBJ2-1; possible D gene TRBD1, 6 bases. CDR3 size: 14 residues. The germline V and J ends were trimmed by 6 bases and 0 bases, with 12 bases remaining between them. Germline V gives CDR1 SQVTM, CDR2 ANQGSEA. CDR3 coding DNA: TGCAGCGTAGATACAGGGAGCTCCTACAATGAGCAGTTCTTC. Residues: CSVDTGSSYNEQFF.

This clone was counted once. V is TRBV28 and J is TRBJ1-1; no clear D. The CDR3 contains 14 residues. Trimming took off 3 bases at V and 3 bases at J, with 11 bases between the two ends. CDR1 MDHEN and CDR2 SYDVKM come from the germline V gene. In DNA form, the CDR3 reads TGTGCCAGCAGTTTGGGCCCACCGTACACTGAAGCTTTCTTT. Encoded protein: CASSLGPPYTEAFF.

This rearrangement joins TRBV28 to TRBJ1-5; D might be TRBD1 (6 bases). V lost 10 bases and J lost 2, with 18 bases in between. Looked up from germline, CDR1 is MDHEN and CDR2 is SYDVKM. The CDR3 is 15 amino acids. DNA of the CDR3: TGTGCCACCCAGAGGGGGACTAGGGGCAATCAGCCCCAGCATTTT. Translation: CATQRGTRGNQPQHF.

The chain is built from TRBV6-5 and TRBJ1-5; TRBD1 aligns across 7 bases. The germline CDR1 and CDR2 sequences are MNHEY and SVGAGI. The CDR3 spans 14 residues. The V gene end was trimmed by 2 bases and the J gene end by 7 bases; junction bases not matched to a gene: 5. Here the CDR3 DNA reads TGTGCCAGCAGTTACGGGCAGGGGGTCCAGCCCCAGCATTTT. This codes for CASSYGQGVQPQHF.

The chain is built from TRBV5-6 and TRBJ2-7, with D maybe TRBD2 (5 bases). The germline V gene encodes CDR1 SGHDT and CDR2 YYEEEE. Deletions cut 3 bases from V and 12 bases from J, with 22 bases between. CDR3 size: 14 residues. CDR3 protein: CASSSILTTPEGYF. The DNA of the CDR3 is TGTGCCAGCAGCTCCATCTTAACAACACCTGAGGGGTACTTC.

The chain combines TRBV5-4 with TRBJ1-5; 8 positions agree with TRBD1. The CDR3 runs to 16 residues. V gave up 0 bases and J gave up 0 bases; unmatched junction bases: 2. Per the germline V gene, CDR1 is SGHNT and CDR2 is YYREEE (reference sequence). CDR3 nucleotide sequence: TGTGCCAGCAGCTTGGGGGGACAGGTTAGCAATCAGCCCCAGCATTTT. This codes for CASSLGGQVSNQPQHF.

In its sample, this clone was seen a few times. The chain couples TRBV28 to TRBJ1-3; D gene uncertain. Germline V CDR1 and CDR2: MDHEN, SYDVKM. V was clipped by 5 bases and J by 4 bases, with 6 bases between them. The CDR3 has 12 residues. The CDR3: CASSVTGNTIYF. The CDR3 DNA follows: TGTGCCAGCAGTGTAACAGGAAACACCATATATTTT.

V gene TRBV4-3 combines with J gene TRBJ2-7; D is uncertain. V lost 0 bases and J lost 3, with 15 bases in between. CDR3 size: 16 residues. Looked up from germline, CDR1 is LGHNA and CDR2 is YSLEER. The CDR3, as DNA: TGCGCCAGCAGCCAAGATCTAGGTTCGGGTATCTACGAGCAGTACTTC. Translating gives CASSQDLGSGIYEQYF.